This record looks at one TCR beta chain sequence and its context. Its antigen is not identified. The data belong to a study of T cell responses to AZD1222 COVID-19 vaccine. Study-level results: The donor group comprised mostly white British people and more females; the analysis possibly underestimated clonal diversity. After the peak T cell response, and only then, were repertoires sampled.

The method was immunoSEQ multiplex PCR; TCRdb's version includes in-frame clones alone and lacks a portion of them. The data show about 78,000 clones, with around four fifths seen just once and 2.9% held by the top ten. Germline loops: CDR1 ENHRY, CDR2 SYGVKD. The CDR3 loop spans 15 amino acids. V gave up 3 bases and J gave up 7 bases; unmatched junction bases: 4. This material consisted of peripheral blood, taken on day 0 of AZD1222 vaccination. The chain employs TRBV10-3 and TRBJ2-7; 15 positions match TRBD2. The clonotype comes from an adult in good health. CDR3 in amino acids: CAISDSGLAGGEQYF. In DNA form, the CDR3 reads TGTGCCATCAGTGACTCGGGACTAGCGGGAGGAGAGCAGTACTTC.